A selection of T cell receptor beta chains follows, all from one sample in a study of T cell responses to AZD1222 COVID-19 vaccine. Sequenced by immunoSEQ multiplex PCR; TCRdb stores in-frame clones only, minus some. The repertoire holds 150,000 to 200,000 clones, with about nine tenths as singletons. This specimen consisted of peripheral blood, obtained on day 0 of AZD1222 vaccination. Receptors originate from an adult in good health. Each CDR3 is given with its conserved first and last residue. Clone size is not always given. Where it is, it says once, few, many or a class for expanded clones.

j_gene	v_gene	abundance	CDR3aa
TRBJ2-5	TRBV15	NA	CATSRAGGPRETQYF
TRBJ1-1	TRBV9	NA	CASSALTGGVDEAFF
TRBJ1-6	TRBV12-3/TRBV12-4	NA	CASTRGVSPLHF
TRBJ1-2	TRBV28	NA	CASRRHGYGYTF
TRBJ2-2	TRBV5-1	NA	CASSFRGRDTGELFF
TRBJ2-1	TRBV5-1	NA	CASSLIAGNYNEQFF
TRBJ1-5	TRBV4-1	NA	CASSHAFRDRREPQHF
TRBJ2-5	TRBV5-1	few	CASSQSTGQETQYF
TRBJ2-1	TRBV5-1	NA	CASSRVLAGGGNEQFF
TRBJ2-1	TRBV19	NA	CASSIRTSGTNEQFF
TRBJ2-2	TRBV3-1/TRBV3-2	NA	CASSQPNRNTGELFF
TRBJ2-3	TRBV20-1	once	CSARLTDTQYF
TRBJ1-5	TRBV7-6	NA	CASSLWRGDNQPQHF
TRBJ1-2	TRBV5-4	NA	CASSNYGEQRDGYTF
TRBJ1-1	TRBV23-1	NA	CASSQLQGTAEAFF
TRBJ2-7	TRBV6-5	NA	CARGNVQEISYF
TRBJ1-1	TRBV7-3	few	CASSLYGGNTEAFF
TRBJ2-7	TRBV6-6	NA	CASMRDYEQYF
TRBJ1-1	TRBV18	NA	CASSPPQTPEAFF
TRBJ2-7	TRBV15	NA	CATSRERGSSYEQYF
TRBJ1-2	TRBV6-5	NA	CASSYSIGSYGYTF
TRBJ1-6	TRBV6-1	NA	CASSESQAGSNSPLHF
TRBJ1-5	TRBV5-8	once	CASSLIHQPQHF
TRBJ2-3	TRBV28	NA	CASFSRATDTQYF
TRBJ1-6	TRBV12-3/TRBV12-4	few	CASSYNRNSPLHF
TRBJ1-4	TRBV5-6	once	CASSGGQFGEKLFF
TRBJ1-1	TRBV5-4	NA	CASSLQQRNTEAFF
TRBJ1-2	TRBV4-2	NA	CASSQDHGVRYGYTF
TRBJ2-5	TRBV27	NA	CASRPALGETQYF
TRBJ1-3	TRBV7-8	NA	CASSPSGLGGNTIYF
TRBJ2-2	TRBV9	NA	CASKSSAMRTGELFF
TRBJ2-2	TRBV5-1	NA	CASSLQGAAGELFF
TRBJ2-1	TRBV7-8	NA	CASSLLNEQFF
TRBJ1-2	TRBV3-1/TRBV3-2	NA	CASSQVGGRYGYTF
TRBJ2-2	TRBV9	NA	CASRGQGNTGELFF
TRBJ1-2	TRBV7-9	NA	CASSLSGTGYNYGYTF
TRBJ1-4	TRBV6-5	NA	CASSYRTGGEKLFF
TRBJ2-7	TRBV27	NA	CASSLSAPYEQYF
TRBJ2-5	TRBV24-1	NA	CATSFTGAQTQYF
TRBJ2-7	TRBV19	NA	CASSNVGWVSEQYF
TRBJ2-3	TRBV11-3	NA	CASSFSGDTQYF
TRBJ2-5	TRBV5-4	NA	CASSFGQGEQETQYF
TRBJ1-2	TRBV28	NA	CASSALNRADYGYTF
TRBJ2-5	TRBV20-1	few	CSASTNYQETQYF
TRBJ2-3	TRBV19	NA	CASSIDLFGLATSTDTQYF